This T cell receptor beta chain is from a study of cytomegalovirus exposure and HLA in healthy donors. Study-level results: At a 0.05 false discovery rate, a later analysis found about 17,000 TCR beta sequences to be associated with HLA alleles. A later analysis found TCR association rates differed by HLA locus, highest for DRB1 and lowest for HLA-C.

Between the trimmed V and J ends, which lost 2 bases and 5 bases, there was a span of 5 bases. Germline V gives CDR1 GTSNPN, CDR2 SVGIG (reference sequence). This CDR3 contains 11 residues. The PCR had 60 Vbeta and 13 Jbeta primers. Profiling relied on immunoSEQ multiplex PCR, and the TCRdb table lists in-frame clones only, not all of them. Of 60,000 to 70,000 clones listed, roughly 74% are singletons. Remarks on this clone: Its antigen is not identified.

The gene calls are TRBV30 and TRBJ2-3, with D uncertain. The sequence came from a man younger than 35 in good health and CMV-seropositive. Sequenced sample: PBMCs. The CDR3 DNA reads TGTGCCTGGAGTTCCCTAGATACGCAGTATTTT. Translation gives CAWSSLDTQYF. Full variable domain (outside the CDR3, taken from reference TRBV30 and TRBJ2-3): SQTIHQWPATLVQPVGSPLSLECTVEGTSNPNLYWYRQAAGRGLQLLFYSVGIGQISSEVPQNLSASRPQDRQFILSSKKLLLSDSGFYLCAWSSLDTQYFGPGTRLTVL.